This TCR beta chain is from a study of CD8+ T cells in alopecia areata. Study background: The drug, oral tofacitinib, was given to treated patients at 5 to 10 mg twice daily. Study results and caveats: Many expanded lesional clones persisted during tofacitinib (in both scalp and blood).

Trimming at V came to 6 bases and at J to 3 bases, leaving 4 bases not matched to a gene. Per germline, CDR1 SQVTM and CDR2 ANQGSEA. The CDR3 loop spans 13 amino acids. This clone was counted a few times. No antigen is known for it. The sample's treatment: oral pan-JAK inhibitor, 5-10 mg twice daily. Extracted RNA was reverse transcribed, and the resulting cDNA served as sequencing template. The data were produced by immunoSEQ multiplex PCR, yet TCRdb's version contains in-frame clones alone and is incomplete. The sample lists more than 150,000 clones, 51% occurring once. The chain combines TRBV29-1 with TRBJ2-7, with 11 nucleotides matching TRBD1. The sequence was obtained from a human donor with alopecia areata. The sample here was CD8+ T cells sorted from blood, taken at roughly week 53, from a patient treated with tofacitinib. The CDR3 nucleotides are TGCAGCGTGGCTGGGACAGGGGGCTACGAGCAGTACTTC. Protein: CSVAGTGGYEQYF.